The 32 T cell receptor beta chains below all came from one sample that was sequenced in a study of response to subunit inactivated influenza vaccine. TCRdb re-called the RT-PCR reads with MiXCR, one entry per CDR3 protein. The table lists around 520,000 distinct CDR3 sequences, roughly 12% of them singletons. The sequencing here drew on PBMCs from blood, taken on the day of vaccination. These receptors were collected from a man aged 50-60 years who received an inactivated influenza vaccine.

This clonotype turned up a few times. The genes are TRBV20-1 and TRBJ2-7, with D perhaps TRBD1 (6 bases). Germline assignment: CDR1 DFQATT and CDR2 SNEGSKA (reference sequence). CDR3 size: 15 residues. V shed 3 bases and J shed 6 bases, with 21 bases lying between them. The CDR3 sequence: CSARTLQGASGEQYF. The CDR3 DNA reads as TGCAGTGCTAGGACTCTACAGGGAGCTTCGGGCGAGCAGTACTTC.

This clonotype was recorded a few times. The chain couples TRBV6-2 or TRBV6-3 to TRBJ2-1, with 8 positions matching TRBD2. From germline, CDR1 is MNHEY and CDR2 SVGEGT. The V gene end was trimmed by 0 bases and the J gene end by 1 base; junction bases not matched to a gene: 5. CDR3 length: 17 amino acids. The CDR3 nucleotides are TGTGCCAGCAGTTACTCGCGGGAGGTCCAGTCCTACAATGAGCAGTTCTTC. Encoded protein: CASSYSREVQSYNEQFF.

This clonotype was observed a few times. This chain uses TRBV29-1 with TRBJ1-5; D ambiguous. V was cut by 4 bases and J by 4 bases, with 11 bases left in between. CDR3 size: 13 residues. The V gene's germline CDR1 is SQVTM and CDR2 ANQGSEA. This CDR3 reads CSVVLTPNQPQHF. The CDR3 DNA reads TGCAGCGTTGTCTTAACACCAAATCAGCCCCAGCATTTT.

CDR3 in amino acids: CASSLDRVFTGELFF. The CDR3 DNA is TGTGCCAGCAGCTTGGACAGGGTGTTCACCGGGGAGCTGTTTTTT. The chain recombines TRBV5-6 with TRBJ2-2, with TRBD1 as a possible D gene (6 bases). The CDR3 is made up of 15 amino acids. V lost 0 bases, J lost 4 bases, and 10 bases lay in between. Per germline, CDR1 SGHDT and CDR2 YYEEEE.

This clonotype was observed a handful of times. This chain joins TRBV7-2 and TRBJ2-2; 10 bases fit TRBD1. The CDR3 spans 15 residues. The V and J ends lost 6 bases and 4 bases, in that order; junction bases with no gene match: 5. Germline CDR1 and CDR2: SGHTA and FQGNSA. The CDR3 sequence is CASRPWTGGTGELFF. CDR3 sequence (DNA): TGTGCCAGCAGGCCATGGACAGGGGGCACCGGGGAGCTGTTTTTT.

The chain uses TRBV2 and TRBJ2-5; D might be TRBD1 (5 bases). The V gene's germline CDR1 is SNHLY and CDR2 FYNNEI. The CDR3 length is 12 residues. V lost 7 bases and J 4 bases, leaving 10 bases between the germline ends. Written as DNA, the CDR3 is TGTGCCAGCAACAGGTGGCGAGAGACCCAGTACTTC. It translates to CASNRWRETQYF.

The chain recombines TRBV7-2 with TRBJ2-7, with 8 bases lining up with TRBD1. This CDR3 has 15 amino acids. CDR1 is SGHTA, CDR2 FQGNSA, per germline. V shed 5 bases and J 4 bases; nucleotides not matched to a gene: 10. Here the CDR3 DNA reads TGTGCCAGCAGCATCCGACAGGGGCCAGAGTACGAGCAGTACTTC. Translated, it gives CASSIRQGPEYEQYF.

This clonotype was seen many times. This chain uses TRBV28 with TRBJ2-3, with 12 bases aligning to TRBD2. Trimming cost V 5 bases and J 0 bases; bases outside gene matches: 3. Germline-derived CDR1 and CDR2 are MDHEN and SYDVKM. The CDR3 sequence is 16 residues long. CDR3 in amino acids: CASSHLAGGSTDTQYF. The CDR3, as DNA: TGTGCCAGCAGTCACCTAGCGGGGGGGAGCACAGATACGCAGTATTTT.

The chain carries TRBV4-1 and TRBJ1-1; unclear D gene. The length of the CDR3 is 16 residues. The germline V gene encodes CDR1 MGHRA and CDR2 YSYEKL. Trimming removed 3 bases at V and 1 base at J, with 15 bases between. This chain's CDR3 is CASSQQQQRPNTEAFF. CDR3 bases: TGCGCCAGCAGCCAGCAACAACAAAGACCGAACACTGAAGCTTTCTTT.

This clonotype was seen repeatedly, ten times or more. The chain joins TRBV20-1 to TRBJ2-3; TRBD1 matches 7 bases. The junction had 11 bases not matched to a gene; V was cut back by 6 bases and J by 2 bases. The length of the CDR3 is 15 residues. Germline V gene data show CDR1 as DFQATT and CDR2 as SNEGSKA (reference sequence). The CDR3 loop is CSADARDRTTDTQYF. The CDR3 DNA sequence: TGCAGTGCGGACGCCAGGGACAGAACCACAGATACGCAGTATTTT.

This clonotype has more than one count but fewer than ten. The chain couples TRBV5-1 to TRBJ2-1; 10 bases map to TRBD2. This CDR3 comprises 15 residues. V lost 0 bases to trimming and J lost 7 bases; unmatched junction nucleotides: 4. Germline lookup yields CDR1 SGHRS and CDR2 YFSETQ. CDR3 in amino acids: CASSLEASGGNEQFF. The CDR3 region has the DNA TGCGCCAGCAGCTTGGAAGCTAGCGGGGGAAATGAGCAGTTCTTC.

Ten or more counts support this clonotype. The J gene is TRBJ2-4, the V gene TRBV29-1; D possibly corresponds to TRBD1 (6 bases). The CDR3 spans 12 residues. Trimming removed 3 bases from V and 7 bases from J, with 10 bases in between. CDR1 and CDR2 from the germline V gene are SQVTM and ANQGSEA. The CDR3 DNA reads TGCAGCGTTGAGAAGGGGGAGAACATTCAGTACTTC. It is translated as CSVEKGENIQYF.

This chain joins TRBV12-3 or TRBV12-4 and TRBJ2-2, with 8 positions matching TRBD1. CDR3 length equals 16 residues. V lost 5 bases and J lost 1; bases outside the gene matches: 6. The CDR3 nucleotides are TGTGCCAGCAGTCGCTCGGGGACAGGGAACACCGGGGAGCTGTTTTTT. Its translation: CASSRSGTGNTGELFF.

CDR3 in amino acids: CASSLTLGAGTYEQYF. CDR3 nucleotides: TGTGCCAGCAGTTTGACCCTCGGCGCGGGGACCTACGAGCAGTACTTC. The chain joins TRBV28 to TRBJ2-7; a weak D match, TRBD2 (6 bases). This CDR3 contains 16 residues. The germline CDR1 and CDR2 sequences are MDHEN and SYDVKM. Deletions cut 3 bases from V and 2 bases from J, with 17 bases between.

The chain has TRBV12-3 or TRBV12-4 and TRBJ2-4, with D tentatively TRBD1 (5 bases). The V and J ends lost 1 base and 6 bases respectively, with 13 bases between them. The CDR3 extends over 15 amino acids. CDR3 nucleotide sequence: TGTGCCAGCAGTTTAGGAATGCAGGGCGGAAACATTCAGTACTTC. Protein product: CASSLGMQGGNIQYF.

This rearrangement joins TRBV7-3 to TRBJ2-2; maybe TRBD2 (5 bases). This CDR3 comprises 15 residues. Germline V gene data show CDR1 as SGHTA and CDR2 as FQGTGA. Trimming removed 5 bases from V and 0 bases from J, with 10 bases in between. For the CDR3, the DNA is TGTGCCAGCAGCCTATGGACTGCGAACACCGGGGAGCTGTTTTTT. This gives the protein CASSLWTANTGELFF.

This clonotype was picked up a small number of times. The chain carries TRBV28 and TRBJ1-4, with D perhaps TRBD1 (6 bases). The germline CDR1 and CDR2 sequences are MDHEN and SYDVKM. Trimming took 3 bases from V and 10 from J, leaving 15 bases between them. This CDR3 contains 14 residues. The CDR3 reads CASSLGYREAKLFF. DNA for the CDR3: TGTGCCAGCAGTTTGGGGTACAGGGAGGCAAAACTGTTTTTT.

The J gene is TRBJ2-7, the V gene TRBV29-1; no definite D call. V was cut by 3 bases and J by 2 bases, with 8 bases left in between. Germline V CDR1 and CDR2: SQVTM, ANQGSEA. This CDR3 region has 12 residues. CDR3 loop: CSVEFGTYEQYF. Written as DNA, the CDR3 is TGCAGCGTTGAGTTTGGGACCTACGAGCAGTACTTC.

There are many counts of this clonotype. The chain combines TRBV29-1 with TRBJ2-3; D possibly corresponds to TRBD1 (8 bases). Germline V lookup: CDR1 SQVTM, CDR2 ANQGSEA. V was cut by 6 bases and J by 8 bases, with 15 bases left in between. The CDR3 runs to 12 residues. The chain's CDR3 is CSVGQGGGTQYF. CDR3 sequence (DNA): TGCAGCGTAGGACAGGGAGGGGGTACGCAGTATTTT.

This clonotype was counted ten times or more. This chain uses TRBV5-5 with TRBJ1-2; maybe TRBD1 (6 bases). From germline, CDR1 is SGHKS and CDR2 YYEKEE (reference sequence). The length of the CDR3 is 15 residues. V lost 0 bases and J 4 bases, leaving 13 bases between the germline ends. The CDR3: CASSLEQGPPYGYTF. The CDR3 DNA follows: TGTGCCAGCAGCTTGGAACAGGGCCCTCCCTATGGCTACACCTTC.

This clonotype was seen more than once but under ten times. The chain couples TRBV6-5 to TRBJ2-7, with D perhaps matching TRBD1 or TRBD2 (5 bases each). V dropped 0 bases and J dropped 4 bases, with 19 bases sitting between them. The germline gives CDR1 MNHEY, CDR2 SVGAGI. This CDR3 has 17 residues. CDR3 nucleotides: TGTGCCAGCAGTTACTCGACTGGGGGATCTTGGCAGTACGAGCAGTACTTC. As protein: CASSYSTGGSWQYEQYF.

The chain combines TRBV20-1 with TRBJ2-3; the match to TRBD2 covers 15 bases. Germline V CDR1 and CDR2: DFQATT, SNEGSKA (reference sequence). The CDR3 totals 17 residues. J gave up 9 bases and V 0 bases, and 10 bases lay outside the gene matches. The chain's CDR3 is CSARDGTGLAGGSTQYF. The CDR3 DNA sequence: TGCAGTGCTAGAGACGGAACGGGACTAGCGGGGGGCTCCACGCAGTATTTT.

The sample holds a few counts of this clonotype. V usage is TRBV7-2 and J usage is TRBJ1-4; no definite D call. Germline loops: CDR1 SGHTA, CDR2 FQGNSA. The CDR3 is 15 residues long. Trimming pared 2 bases from V and 2 bases from J, leaving 9 bases between. The CDR3 nucleotides are TGTGCCAGCAGCTTAAGTGGGTGGACTAATGAAAAACTGTTTTTT. Encoded protein: CASSLSGWTNEKLFF.

Only a few counts were recorded for this clonotype. V gene TRBV7-9 combines with J gene TRBJ2-1; 8 bases line up with TRBD1. The CDR3 is made up of 15 amino acids. Per germline, CDR1 SEHNR and CDR2 FQNEAQ (reference sequence). Losses at the gene ends were 5 bases for V and 3 bases for J; bases not matched to a gene: 6. The CDR3 DNA follows: TGTGCCAGCAGCATCGGACAGGGTCTCTACAATGAGCAGTTCTTC. Translation gives CASSIGQGLYNEQFF.

This clonotype was picked up a small number of times. This chain links TRBV5-5 with TRBJ2-1, with 7 bases lining up with TRBD1. The germline gives CDR1 SGHKS, CDR2 YYEKEE (reference sequence). J gave up 8 bases and V 1 base, and 3 bases lay outside the gene matches. This CDR3 has 13 amino acids. As DNA, the CDR3 is TGTGCCAGCAGCTTGTATCAGGGGGATGAGCAGTTCTTC. Translating it yields CASSLYQGDEQFF.

This clonotype has only a few counts. The CDR3, as DNA: TGTGCCAGCAGCTTAATGTCTCGTCAGCCCCAGCATTTT. Translated, it gives CASSLMSRQPQHF. The V call is TRBV11-2, the J call TRBJ1-5, with D hard to call. The CDR3 is 13 amino acids. Germline CDR1 and CDR2: SGHAT and FQNNGV. V dropped 2 bases and J dropped 6 bases, with 8 bases sitting between them.

This clonotype was detected only a few times. The genes are TRBV20-1 and TRBJ1-2, with unresolved D. Germline assignment: CDR1 DFQATT and CDR2 SNEGSKA (reference sequence). Trimming cost V 6 bases and J 4 bases, with 9 bases left between them. The CDR3 is made up of 11 amino acids. The CDR3 nucleotides are TGCAGTGCCCCGCTTAGCTATGGCTACACCTTC. It yields the protein CSAPLSYGYTF.

This clonotype was detected ten times or more. The rearrangement uses TRBV29-1 and TRBJ2-3; D is possibly TRBD1 or TRBD2 (5 bases each). The length of the CDR3 is 14 residues. Germline loops: CDR1 SQVTM, CDR2 ANQGSEA. The V end was cut by 7 bases, the J end by 0 bases, with 14 bases between. CDR3 sequence reads: CSATRGGSTDTQYF. CDR3 DNA: TGCAGCGCAACTCGGGGCGGAAGCACAGATACGCAGTATTTT.

The chain has TRBV6-1 and TRBJ1-2, with D unresolved. The CDR3 sequence is 12 residues long. The germline V gene encodes CDR1 MNHNS and CDR2 SASEGT. V dropped 4 bases and J dropped 2 bases, with 5 bases sitting between them. This CDR3 is CASSAWNYGYTF. CDR3 DNA: TGTGCCAGCAGTGCCTGGAACTATGGCTACACCTTC.

The chain employs TRBV4-3 and TRBJ1-3; unclear D gene. Trimming removed 4 bases from V and 2 bases from J, with 6 bases in between. In germline, CDR1 is LGHNA, CDR2 YSLEER. CDR3 length: 13 residues. CDR3 nucleotide sequence: TGCGCCAGCAGCCCTGGGACTGGAAACACCATATATTTT. Translation: CASSPGTGNTIYF.

This clonotype was counted ten times or more. This chain uses TRBV4-1 with TRBJ1-4; no reliable D call. The CDR3 has 14 residues. The germline V gene has CDR1 MGHRA and CDR2 YSYEKL. V gave up 3 bases and J gave up 4 bases, with 9 bases separating them. CDR3 coding DNA: TGCGCCAGCAGCCACCCGACAAATAATGAAAAACTGTTTTTT. It is translated as CASSHPTNNEKLFF.

This clonotype was counted between two and nine times. V usage is TRBV7-9 and J usage is TRBJ2-3, with 7 bases that match TRBD2. The CDR3 is made up of 13 amino acids. V lost 7 bases to trimming and J lost 5 bases; unmatched junction nucleotides: 6. Germline CDR1 is SEHNR and CDR2 is FQNEAQ (reference sequence). This CDR3 reads CASNILAKDTQYF. The CDR3 coding sequence is TGTGCCAGCAACATACTAGCGAAAGATACGCAGTATTTT.